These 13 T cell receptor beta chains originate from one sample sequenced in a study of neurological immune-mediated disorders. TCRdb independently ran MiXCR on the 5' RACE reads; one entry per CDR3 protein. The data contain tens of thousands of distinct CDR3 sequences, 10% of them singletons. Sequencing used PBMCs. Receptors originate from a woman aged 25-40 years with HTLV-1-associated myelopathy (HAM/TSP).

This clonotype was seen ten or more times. The CDR3 nucleotides read TGTGCCATCAGTGAGACGACCGAAAAACTGTTTTTT. Its protein is CAISETTEKLFF. The chain carries TRBV10-3 and TRBJ1-4; D unresolved. The CDR3 covers 12 residues. Trimming removed 2 bases at V and 8 bases at J, with 6 bases between. CDR1 is ENHRY, CDR2 SYGVKD, per germline.

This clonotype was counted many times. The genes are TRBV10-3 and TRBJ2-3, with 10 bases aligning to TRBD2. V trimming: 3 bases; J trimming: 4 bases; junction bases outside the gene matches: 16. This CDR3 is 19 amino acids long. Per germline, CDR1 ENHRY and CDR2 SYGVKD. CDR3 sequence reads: CAISDPALAGHSSSDTQYF. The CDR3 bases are TGTGCCATCAGTGACCCGGCACTAGCGGGGCATTCGTCATCAGATACGCAGTATTTT.

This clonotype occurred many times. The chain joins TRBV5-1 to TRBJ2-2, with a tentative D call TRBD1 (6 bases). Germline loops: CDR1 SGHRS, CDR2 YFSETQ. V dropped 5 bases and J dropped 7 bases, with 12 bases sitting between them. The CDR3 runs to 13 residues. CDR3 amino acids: CASRFAGVGELFF. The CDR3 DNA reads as TGCGCCAGCAGATTCGCAGGGGTCGGGGAGCTGTTTTTT.

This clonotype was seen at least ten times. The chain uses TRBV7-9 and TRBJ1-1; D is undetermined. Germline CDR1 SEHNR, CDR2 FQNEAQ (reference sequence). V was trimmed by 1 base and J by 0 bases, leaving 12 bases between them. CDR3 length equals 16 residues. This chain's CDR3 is CASSLGEGGVNTEAFF. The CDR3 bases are TGTGCCAGCAGCTTAGGCGAGGGTGGAGTGAACACTGAAGCTTTCTTT.

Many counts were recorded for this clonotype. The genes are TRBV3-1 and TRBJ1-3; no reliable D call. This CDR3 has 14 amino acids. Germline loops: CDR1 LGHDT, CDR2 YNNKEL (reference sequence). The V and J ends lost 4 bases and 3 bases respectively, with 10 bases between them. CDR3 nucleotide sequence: TGTGCCAGCAGCCGACGGACGATTGGAAACACCATATATTTT. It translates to CASSRRTIGNTIYF.

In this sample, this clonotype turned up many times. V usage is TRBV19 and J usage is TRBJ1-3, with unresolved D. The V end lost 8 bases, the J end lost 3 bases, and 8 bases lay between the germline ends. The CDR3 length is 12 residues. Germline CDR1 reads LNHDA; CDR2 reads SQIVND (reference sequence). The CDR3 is CASADIGNTIYF. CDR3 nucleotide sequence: TGTGCCAGTGCGGATATTGGAAACACCATATATTTT.

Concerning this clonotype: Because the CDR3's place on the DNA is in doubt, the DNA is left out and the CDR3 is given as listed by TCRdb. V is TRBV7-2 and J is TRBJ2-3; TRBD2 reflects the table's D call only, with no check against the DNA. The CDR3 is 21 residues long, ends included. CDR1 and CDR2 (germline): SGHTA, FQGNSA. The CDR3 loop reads CASSFYICSATSGGNTDTQYF.

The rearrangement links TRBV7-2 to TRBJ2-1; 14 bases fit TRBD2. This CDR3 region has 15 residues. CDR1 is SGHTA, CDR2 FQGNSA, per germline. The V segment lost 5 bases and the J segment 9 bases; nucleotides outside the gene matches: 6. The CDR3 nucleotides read TGTGCCAGCAGCCCGACTAGCGGGGGGGCACCTGAGCAGTTCTTC. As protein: CASSPTSGGAPEQFF.

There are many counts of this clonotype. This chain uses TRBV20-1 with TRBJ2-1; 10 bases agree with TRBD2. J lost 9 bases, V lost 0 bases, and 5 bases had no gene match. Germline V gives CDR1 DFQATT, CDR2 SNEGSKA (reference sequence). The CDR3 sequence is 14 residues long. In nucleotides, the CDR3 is TGCAGTGCTAGAGATAGCGGGGGGAATATTGAGCAGTTCTTC. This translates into CSARDSGGNIEQFF.

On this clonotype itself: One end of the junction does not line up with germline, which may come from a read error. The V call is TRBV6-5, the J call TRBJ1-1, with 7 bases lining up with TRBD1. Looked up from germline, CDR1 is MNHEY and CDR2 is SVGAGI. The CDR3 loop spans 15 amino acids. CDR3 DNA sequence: TGTGCCATCAGTTATCGACAGGGAGAGGTCACTCAAGCTTTCTTT. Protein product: CAISYRQGEVTQAFF.

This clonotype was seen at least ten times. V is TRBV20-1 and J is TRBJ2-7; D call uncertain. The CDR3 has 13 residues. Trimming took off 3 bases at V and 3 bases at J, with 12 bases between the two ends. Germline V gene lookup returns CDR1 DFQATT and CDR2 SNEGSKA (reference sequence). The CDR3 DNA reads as TGCAGTGCTAGTATGGGCAGAATCTACGAGCAGTACTTC. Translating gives CSASMGRIYEQYF.

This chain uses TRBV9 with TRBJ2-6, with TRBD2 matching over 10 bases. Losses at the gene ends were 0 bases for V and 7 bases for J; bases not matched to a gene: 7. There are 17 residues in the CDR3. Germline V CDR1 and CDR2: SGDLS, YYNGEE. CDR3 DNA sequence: TGTGCCAGCAGCGTAGAGCGGGGGGGGCTCGGTGCCAACGTCCTGACTTTC. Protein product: CASSVERGGLGANVLTF.

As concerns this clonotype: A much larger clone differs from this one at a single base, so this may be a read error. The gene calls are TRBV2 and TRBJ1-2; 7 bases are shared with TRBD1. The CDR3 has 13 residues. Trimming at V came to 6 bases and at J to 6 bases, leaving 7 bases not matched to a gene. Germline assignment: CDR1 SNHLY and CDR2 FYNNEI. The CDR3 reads CASREQGLDGYTF. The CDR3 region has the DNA TGTGCCAGCAGGGAACAGGGGCTCGATGGCTACACCTTC.